This is a list of T cell receptor beta chains from one sample in a study of identical twins. TCRdb re-called the 5' RACE reads with MiXCR, one entry per CDR3 protein. The sample has about 690,000 distinct CDR3 sequences; around 20% are singletons. These sequences were also reported in another study, on T cells expressing NK-cell markers.

The sequenced material came from PBMCs. The receptors here all came from a woman aged 18-30 years in good health. The CDR3 runs from the conserved cysteine through the conserved F or W. D genes are given only for firm matches. Clone size is given for some rows only: seen once, a few or many times, or a class if the clone is expanded.

j_call,d_call,clone_size,v_call,cdr3_nt,cdr3_aa
TRBJ2-1,TRBD2,few,TRBV27,TGTGCCAGCAGTTTATCCAGCGGGAGGGCCCTAAGTACCTATGAGCAGTTCTTC,CASSLSSGRALSTYEQFF
TRBJ2-1,TRBD2,-,TRBV20-1,TGCAGTGCTAGTTGGGGCGGGAGCTACAATGAGCAGTTCTTC,CSASWGGSYNEQFF
TRBJ1-1,-,-,TRBV18,TGTGCCAGCTCAAGGGAGGGGGCTGAAGCTTTCTTT,CASSREGAEAFF
TRBJ1-1,-,many,TRBV12-3/TRBV12-4,TGTGCCAGCAGACTCGGGGGTACTGAAGCTTTCTTT,CASRLGGTEAFF
TRBJ2-3,-,few,TRBV20-1,TGCAGTGCTAGAGCTGGGACTCGAGGAAACACAGATACGCAGTATTTT,CSARAGTRGNTDTQYF
TRBJ2-7,-,many,TRBV7-2,TGTGCCAGCAGCTTATTGGGAGGCCCCTCCTACGAGCAGTACTTC,CASSLLGGPSYEQYF
TRBJ2-3,TRBD2,few,TRBV12-3/TRBV12-4,TGTGCCAGCAGTTCTAGCGGGGGGGCAGATACGCAGTATTTT,CASSSSGGADTQYF
TRBJ1-5,-,-,TRBV28,TGTGCCAGCAGTTTTTACCAGGTGGATCAGCCCCAGCATTTT,CASSFYQVDQPQHF
TRBJ2-1,-,-,TRBV11-2,TGTGCCAGCAGCAACATGGGTGAGCAGTTCTTC,CASSNMGEQFF
TRBJ2-3,TRBD2,once,TRBV3-1,TGTGCCAGCAGACGGGAGGGGCGAGATACGCAGTATTTT,CASRREGRDTQYF
TRBJ2-7,TRBD2,-,TRBV7-8,TGTGCCAGCAGCTCATTAGCGGGAGGGCCAGGCGAGCAGTACTTC,CASSSLAGGPGEQYF
TRBJ2-3,-,-,TRBV7-2,TGTGCCAGCAGCTTAGGACGGCGGCTAACAGATACGCAGTATTTT,CASSLGRRLTDTQYF
TRBJ2-2,TRBD2,-,TRBV7-2,TGTGCCAGCAAAGGACTAGCGGGATTGAACACCGGGGAGCTGTTTTTT,CASKGLAGLNTGELFF
TRBJ2-1,-,many,TRBV7-9,TGTGCCAGCAGCTCATCCGTACCGGGGGTGAATGAGCAGTTCTTC,CASSSSVPGVNEQFF
TRBJ2-7,-,-,TRBV30,TGTGCCTGGAGTCCCCGGGCGGCATACGAGCAGTACTTC,CAWSPRAAYEQYF
TRBJ2-7,-,-,TRBV5-1,TGCGCCAGCAGCTTGGGTTCAGCTCTCTCCTACGAGCAGTACTTC,CASSLGSALSYEQYF
TRBJ2-1,-,-,TRBV20-1,TGCAGTGCTACTCAGCAGTTCTTC,CSATQQFF
TRBJ1-5,-,-,TRBV30,TGTGCCTGGAGCCGTTCGGCAGGTGAGAATCAGCCCCAGCATTTT,CAWSRSAGENQPQHF
TRBJ2-6,-,-,TRBV12-3/TRBV12-4,TGTGCCAGCAGTTTTCTTGGGGCCAACGTCCTGACTTTC,CASSFLGANVLTF
TRBJ2-3,-,-,TRBV20-1,TGCAGTGCTGGAGAACAGGGTATCGCAGATACGCAGTATTTT,CSAGEQGIADTQYF
TRBJ2-7,-,-,TRBV6-1,TGTGCCAGCCGAACCACAGGGAACTACGAGCAGTACTTC,CASRTTGNYEQYF
TRBJ2-6,TRBD1,once,TRBV11-2,TGTGCCAGCAGCTATACGGGACAGGGACTCTCTGGGGCCAACGTCCTGACTTTC,CASSYTGQGLSGANVLTF
TRBJ2-5,-,-,TRBV12-3/TRBV12-4,TGTGCCAGCAGTTTTCAACAGGGTGAGGGGGAGACCCAGTACTTC,CASSFQQGEGETQYF
TRBJ2-3,TRBD2,-,TRBV7-2,TGTGCCAGCACCCCTTGGGGCGGGAGTACATATACGCAGTATTTT,CASTPWGGSTYTQYF
TRBJ2-1,TRBD2,-,TRBV5-6,TGTGCCAGCAGCCACATAGCGGGAGGTCGCTACAATGAGCAGTTCTTC,CASSHIAGGRYNEQFF
TRBJ2-1,-,few,TRBV5-6,TGTGCCAGCAGCTCCAACTTTTACAATGAGCAGTTCTTC,CASSSNFYNEQFF